Each of the 3 T cell receptor beta chains below was sequenced from the same sample in a study of blood T cells in healthy people across ages. The second PCR ran roughly 6 to 11 cycles with a sample-barcoded 5' primer and J-beta primers. TCRdb processed the 5' RACE reads anew with MiXCR; each CDR3 protein has one entry. The sample yields about 620,000 distinct CDR3 sequences, roughly 20% seen once. Sequenced input: blood. These receptors came from a man aged 70-80 years in good health.

The V call is TRBV28, the J call TRBJ2-2, with D possibly matching TRBD2 (5 bases). CDR3 length: 17 amino acids. Looked up from germline, CDR1 is MDHEN and CDR2 is SYDVKM. Trimming took 10 bases from V and 0 from J, leaving 21 bases between them. CDR3 nucleotides: TGTGCCACAACTAGGGTTGGGCGGGCCTCGAACACCGGGGAGCTGTTTTTT. Its protein is CATTRVGRASNTGELFF.

This clonotype showed up just a few times. V usage is TRBV2 and J usage is TRBJ2-5, with D hard to call. Judging by the DNA end, TRBJ2-7 fits better; the J call may be wrong. Germline CDR1 and CDR2: SNHLY and FYNNEI. This CDR3 spans 14 amino acids. The CDR3 bases are TGTGCCAGCAGTGAAGGGCAGGCCATCTACGAGCAGTACTTC. This sequence encodes CASSEGQAIYEQYF.

This clonotype was seen more than once but under ten times. V and J are TRBV15 and TRBJ1-1; D is ambiguous. V lost 4 bases and J 4 bases, leaving 7 bases between the germline ends. CDR1 is LNHNV and CDR2 is YYDKDF in the germline V gene (reference sequence). The CDR3 has 12 amino acids. CDR3 nucleotide sequence: TGTGCCACCAGCACGGGCGCCACTGAAGCTTTCTTT. This translates into CATSTGATEAFF.